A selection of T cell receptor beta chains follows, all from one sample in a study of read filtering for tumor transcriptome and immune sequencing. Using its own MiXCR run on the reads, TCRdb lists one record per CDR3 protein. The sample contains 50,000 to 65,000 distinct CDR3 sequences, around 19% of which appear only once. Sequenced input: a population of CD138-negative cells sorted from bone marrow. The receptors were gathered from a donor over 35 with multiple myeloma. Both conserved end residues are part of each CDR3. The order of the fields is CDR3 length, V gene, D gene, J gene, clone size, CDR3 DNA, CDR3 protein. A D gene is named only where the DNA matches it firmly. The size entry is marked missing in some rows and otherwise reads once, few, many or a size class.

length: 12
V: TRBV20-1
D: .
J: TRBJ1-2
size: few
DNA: TGCAGTGCTAGAGACAGGGTCTTTGGCTACACCTTC
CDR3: CSARDRVFGYTF

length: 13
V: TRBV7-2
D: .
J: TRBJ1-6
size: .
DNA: TGTGCCAGCAGCTCTGTGGGCAGACCACCCCTTCACTTT
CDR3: CASSSVGRPPLHF

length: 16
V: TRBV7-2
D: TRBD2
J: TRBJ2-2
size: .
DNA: TGTGCCAGCAACCTAAATGCGGGAGTAAACACCGGGGAGCTGTTTTTT
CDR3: CASNLNAGVNTGELFF

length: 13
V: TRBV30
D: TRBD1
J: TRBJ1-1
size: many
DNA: TGTGCCTGGGAGCGCAGGGGGGGGTCTGAAGCTTTCTTT
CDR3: CAWERRGGSEAFF

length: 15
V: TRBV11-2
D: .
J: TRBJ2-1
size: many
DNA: TGTGCCAGCAGCTTAAACCTAGTGGTTGGCAATGAGCAGTTCTTC
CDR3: CASSLNLVVGNEQFF

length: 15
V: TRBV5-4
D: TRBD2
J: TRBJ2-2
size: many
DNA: TGTGCCAGCAGCAAAGCGGGAGGGGAAACCGGGGAGCTGTTTTTT
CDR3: CASSKAGGETGELFF

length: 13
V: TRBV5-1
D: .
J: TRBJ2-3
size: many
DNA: TGCGCCAGCAGGGACTCCAGCACAGATACGCAGTATTTT
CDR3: CASRDSSTDTQYF

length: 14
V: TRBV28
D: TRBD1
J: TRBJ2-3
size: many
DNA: TGTGCCAGCAGAACGGACAGGGGTGGAGATACGCAGTATTTT
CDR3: CASRTDRGGDTQYF

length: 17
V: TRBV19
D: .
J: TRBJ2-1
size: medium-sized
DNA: TGTGCCAGTAGTATAGGGGGCCAGGGATCGTCCTACAATGAGCAGTTCTTC
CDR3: CASSIGGQGSSYNEQFF

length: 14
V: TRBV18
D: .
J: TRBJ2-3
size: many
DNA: TGTGCCAGCTCCCTCGACGGGTACACAGATACGCAGTATTTT
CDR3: CASSLDGYTDTQYF

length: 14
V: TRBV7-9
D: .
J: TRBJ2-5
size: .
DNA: TGTGCCAGCAGCTTAGCGATGGCCCAAGAGACCCAGTACTTC
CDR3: CASSLAMAQETQYF

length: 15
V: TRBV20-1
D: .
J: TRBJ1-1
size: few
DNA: TGCAGTGCTACCCTGGCCTATACAGGAGACACTGAAGCTTTCTTT
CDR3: CSATLAYTGDTEAFF

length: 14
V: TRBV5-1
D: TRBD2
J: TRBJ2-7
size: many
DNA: TGCGCCAGCAGCTTACTAGCGCATTCCTACGAGCAGTACTTC
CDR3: CASSLLAHSYEQYF

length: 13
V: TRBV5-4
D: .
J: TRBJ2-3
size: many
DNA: TGTGCCAGCAGCGGGGGCGGCACAGATACGCAGTATTTT
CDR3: CASSGGGTDTQYF

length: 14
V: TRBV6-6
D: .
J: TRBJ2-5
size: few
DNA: TGTGCCAGCAGTTACATAGAAAACAAAGAGACCCAGTACTTC
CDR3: CASSYIENKETQYF

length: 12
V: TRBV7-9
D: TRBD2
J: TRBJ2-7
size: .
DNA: TGTGCCAGCAGCCCGGGGAGGGACGAGCAGTACTTC
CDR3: CASSPGRDEQYF

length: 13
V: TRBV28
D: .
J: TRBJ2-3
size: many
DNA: TGTGCCAGCACGAAAACAGGGAGGTATACGCAGTATTTT
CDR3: CASTKTGRYTQYF

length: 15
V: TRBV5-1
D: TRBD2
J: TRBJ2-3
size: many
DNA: TGCGCCAGCAGCTACGGACTAGGGAGCACAGATACGCAGTATTTT
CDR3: CASSYGLGSTDTQYF

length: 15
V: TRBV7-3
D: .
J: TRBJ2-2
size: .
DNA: TGTGCCAGCAGCTTAGGATGGGACGGCACCGGGGAGCTGTTTTTT
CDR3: CASSLGWDGTGELFF

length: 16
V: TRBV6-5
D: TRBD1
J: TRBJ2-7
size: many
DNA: TGTGCCAGCAGTCAGTCGCCGGGACAGGCGGTGGGCGAGCAGTACTTC
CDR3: CASSQSPGQAVGEQYF

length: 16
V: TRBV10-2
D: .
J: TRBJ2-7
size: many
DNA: TGCGCCAGCAGACCGAGCCCGACAGGCCGCTCCTACGAGCAGTACTTC
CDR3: CASRPSPTGRSYEQYF

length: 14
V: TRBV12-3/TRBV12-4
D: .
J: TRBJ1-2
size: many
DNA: TGTGCCAGCACTCACACCGGAACTAACTATGGCTACACCTTC
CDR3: CASTHTGTNYGYTF

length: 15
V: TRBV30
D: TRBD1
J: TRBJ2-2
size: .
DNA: TGTGCCTGGATAGTTGAAGACAGGGCGTCCGGGGAGCTGTTTTTT
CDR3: CAWIVEDRASGELFF

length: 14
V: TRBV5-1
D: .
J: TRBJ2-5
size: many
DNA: TGCGCCAGCAGCTTGACTCCGGGGCAAGAGACCCAGTACTTC
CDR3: CASSLTPGQETQYF

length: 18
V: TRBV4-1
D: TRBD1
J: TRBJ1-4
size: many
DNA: TGCGCCAGCAGCCAATCAGGGGACAGCCTAACAACTAATGAAAAACTGTTTTTT
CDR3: CASSQSGDSLTTNEKLFF

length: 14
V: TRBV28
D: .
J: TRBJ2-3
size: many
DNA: TGTGCCAGCAGTCTATCTCTAGTAACAGATACGCAGTATTTT
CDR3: CASSLSLVTDTQYF

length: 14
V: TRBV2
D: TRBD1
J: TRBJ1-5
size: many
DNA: TGTGCCAGCAGTCAAGACAGGGGATATCAGCCCCAGCATTTT
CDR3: CASSQDRGYQPQHF

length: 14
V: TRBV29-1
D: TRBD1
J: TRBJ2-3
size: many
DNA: TGCAGCGTTCGGAAGACAGGGGTGAAAGATACGCAGTATTTT
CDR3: CSVRKTGVKDTQYF

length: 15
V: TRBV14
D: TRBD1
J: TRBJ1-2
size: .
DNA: TGTGCTAGCAGCGAACAGGGGACGCTTAACTATGGCTACACCTTC
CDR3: CASSEQGTLNYGYTF

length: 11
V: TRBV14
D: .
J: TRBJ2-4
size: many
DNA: TGTGCCAGCAGCCAAGCGGGCATTCAGTACTTC
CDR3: CASSQAGIQYF

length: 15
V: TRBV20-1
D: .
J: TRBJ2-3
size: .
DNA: TGCAGTGCTGTAACCGGGTCAGGGGATCCAGGTACGCAGTATTTT
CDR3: CSAVTGSGDPGTQYF

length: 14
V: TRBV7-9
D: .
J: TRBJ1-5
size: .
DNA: TGTGCCAGCAGTTGGGGGACGGATAATCAGCCCCAGCATTTT
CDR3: CASSWGTDNQPQHF

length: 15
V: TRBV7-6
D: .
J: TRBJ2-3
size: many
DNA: TGTGCCAGCAGCTTAGCTATTCCCTTCACAGATACGCAGTATTTT
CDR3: CASSLAIPFTDTQYF

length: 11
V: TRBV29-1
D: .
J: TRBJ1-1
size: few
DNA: TGCAGCGTTGCGGTCCTTACTGAAGCTTTCTTT
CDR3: CSVAVLTEAFF

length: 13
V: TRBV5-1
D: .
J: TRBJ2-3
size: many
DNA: TGCGCCAGCCACGAGGGTAACACAGATACGCAGTATTTT
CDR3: CASHEGNTDTQYF

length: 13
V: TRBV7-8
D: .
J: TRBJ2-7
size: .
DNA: TGTGCCAGCGGCTTAGCTCGGCGTCGAGAGCAGTACTTC
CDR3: CASGLARRREQYF

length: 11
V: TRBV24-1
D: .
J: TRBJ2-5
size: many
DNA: TGTGCCACCAGTGATTTCGAGACCCAGTACTTC
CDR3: CATSDFETQYF

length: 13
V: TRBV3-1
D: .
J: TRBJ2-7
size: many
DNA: TGTGCCAGCAGCCAAGGACTGGTTGGCGAGCAGTACTTC
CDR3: CASSQGLVGEQYF

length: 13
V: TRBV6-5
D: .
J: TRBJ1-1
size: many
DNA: TGTGCCAGCAGTTACTCCAGGAACACTGAAGCTTTCTTT
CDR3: CASSYSRNTEAFF

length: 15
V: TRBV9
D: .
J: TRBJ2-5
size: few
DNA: TGTGCCAGCAGCGTATTTTGGGGGCAGGGAGAGACCCAGTACTTC
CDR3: CASSVFWGQGETQYF

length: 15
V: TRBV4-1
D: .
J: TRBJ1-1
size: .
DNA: TGCGCCAGCAGCCAATGGCCCGACAGGAGGACTGAAGCTTTCTTT
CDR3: CASSQWPDRRTEAFF

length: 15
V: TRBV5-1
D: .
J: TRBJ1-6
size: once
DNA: TGCGCCAGCAGCTCCTCCGGGACATATAATTCACCCCTCCACTTT
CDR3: CASSSSGTYNSPLHF

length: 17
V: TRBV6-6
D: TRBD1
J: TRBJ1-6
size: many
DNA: TGTGCCAGCAGTCCCCGAACAGGGGGTTCCTATAATTCACCCCTCCACTTT
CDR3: CASSPRTGGSYNSPLHF

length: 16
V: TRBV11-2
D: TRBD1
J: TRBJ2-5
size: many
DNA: TGTGCCAGCAGCCCCAGGGGGCGAGTGAGGGAAGAGACCCAGTACTTC
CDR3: CASSPRGRVREETQYF

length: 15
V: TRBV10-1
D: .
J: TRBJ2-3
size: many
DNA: TGCGCCAGCAGTGAGGGGGAGGTAAAATTAAATACGCAGTATTTT
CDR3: CASSEGEVKLNTQYF

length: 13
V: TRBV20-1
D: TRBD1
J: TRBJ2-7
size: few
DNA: TGCAGTGCTAGGGCCGGGACAGAGGCCGAGCAGTACTTC
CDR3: CSARAGTEAEQYF

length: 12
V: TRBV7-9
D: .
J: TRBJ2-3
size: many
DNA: TGTGCCAGCAGCCTACTAGCAGATACGCAGTATTTT
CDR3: CASSLLADTQYF

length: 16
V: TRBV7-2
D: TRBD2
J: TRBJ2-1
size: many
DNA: TGTGCCAGCAGCTTAGGGAGTAGCGGGAGTTACAATGAGCAGTTCTTC
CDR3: CASSLGSSGSYNEQFF

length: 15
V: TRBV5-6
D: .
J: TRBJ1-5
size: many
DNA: TGTGCCAGCAGCAACAGAGGGACGGGACATCAGCCCCAGCATTTT
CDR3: CASSNRGTGHQPQHF

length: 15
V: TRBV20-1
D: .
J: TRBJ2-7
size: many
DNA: TGCAGTGCTAGAGATATGATCTCTTATACCTACGAGCAGTACTTC
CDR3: CSARDMISYTYEQYF

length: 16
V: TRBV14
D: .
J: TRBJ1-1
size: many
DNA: TGTGCCAGCAGCCAAGTCCAGGCAGGGGATTTGGATGAAGCTTTCTTT
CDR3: CASSQVQAGDLDEAFF

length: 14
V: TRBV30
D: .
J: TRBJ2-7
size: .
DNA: TGTGCCTGGAGTGAGTTACAGGAAACCTACGAGCAGTACTTC
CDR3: CAWSELQETYEQYF

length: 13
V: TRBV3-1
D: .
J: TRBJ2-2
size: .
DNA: TGTGCCAGCAGCGTAACCGGCGCCGGGGAGCTGTTTTTT
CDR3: CASSVTGAGELFF